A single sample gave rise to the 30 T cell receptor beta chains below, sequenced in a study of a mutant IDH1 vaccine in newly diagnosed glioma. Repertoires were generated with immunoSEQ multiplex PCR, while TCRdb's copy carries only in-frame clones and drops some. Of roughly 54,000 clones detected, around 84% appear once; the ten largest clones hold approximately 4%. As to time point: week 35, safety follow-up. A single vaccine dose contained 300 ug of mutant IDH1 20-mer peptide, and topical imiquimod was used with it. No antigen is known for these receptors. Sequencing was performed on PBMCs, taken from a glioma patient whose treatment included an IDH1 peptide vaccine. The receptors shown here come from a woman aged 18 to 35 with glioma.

CDR3 DNA: TGTGCCAGCACGGGACAGGGTTCTGGGGCCAACGTCCTGACTTTC. Translating it yields CASTGQGSGANVLTF. The V call is TRBV6-1, the J call TRBJ2-6, with TRBD1 matching 9 bases. Germline loops: CDR1 MNHNS, CDR2 SASEGT. This CDR3 has 15 residues. V trimming: 7 bases; J trimming: 1 base; junction bases outside the gene matches: 2.

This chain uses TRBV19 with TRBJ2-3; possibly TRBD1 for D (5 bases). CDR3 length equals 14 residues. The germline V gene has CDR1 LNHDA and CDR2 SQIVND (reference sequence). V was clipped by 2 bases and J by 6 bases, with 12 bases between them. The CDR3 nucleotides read TGTGCCAGTAGTATATCTCAGGGTTGGGATACGCAGTATTTT. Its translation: CASSISQGWDTQYF.

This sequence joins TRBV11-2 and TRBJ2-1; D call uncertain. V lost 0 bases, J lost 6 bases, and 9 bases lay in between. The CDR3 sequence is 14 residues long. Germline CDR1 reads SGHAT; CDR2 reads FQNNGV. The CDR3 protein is CASSLEGYLNEQFF. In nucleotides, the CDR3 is TGTGCCAGCAGCTTAGAGGGCTACCTCAATGAGCAGTTCTTC.

CDR3 in DNA: TGTGCCAGCAGCGTAGAGATGACCGGGGAGCTGTTTTTT. Its translation: CASSVEMTGELFF. The chain joins TRBV9 to TRBJ2-2; D is unclear. V was pared by 0 bases and J by 5 bases, with 5 bases between. Germline values: CDR1 SGDLS, CDR2 YYNGEE. The length of the CDR3 is 13 residues.

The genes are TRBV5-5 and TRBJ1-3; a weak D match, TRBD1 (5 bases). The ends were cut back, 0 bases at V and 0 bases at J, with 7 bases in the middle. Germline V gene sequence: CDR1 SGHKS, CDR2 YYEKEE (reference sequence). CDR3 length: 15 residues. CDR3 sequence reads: CASSLEGRSGNTIYF. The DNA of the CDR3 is TGTGCCAGCAGCTTGGAGGGGCGCTCTGGAAACACCATATATTTT.

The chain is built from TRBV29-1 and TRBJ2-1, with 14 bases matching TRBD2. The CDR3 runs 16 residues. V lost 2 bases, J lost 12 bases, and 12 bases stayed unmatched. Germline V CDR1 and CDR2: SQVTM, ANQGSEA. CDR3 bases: TGCAGCGTTGAAATCCCCCCTCGACTAGCGGGGGGGATGCAGTTCTTC. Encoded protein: CSVEIPPRLAGGMQFF.

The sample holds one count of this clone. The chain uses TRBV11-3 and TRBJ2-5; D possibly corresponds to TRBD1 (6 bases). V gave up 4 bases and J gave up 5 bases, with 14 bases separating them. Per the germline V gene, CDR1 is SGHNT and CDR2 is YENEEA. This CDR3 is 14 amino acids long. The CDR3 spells CASSSDSRGETQYF. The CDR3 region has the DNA TGTGCCAGCAGCTCGGACAGCCGCGGTGAGACCCAGTACTTC.

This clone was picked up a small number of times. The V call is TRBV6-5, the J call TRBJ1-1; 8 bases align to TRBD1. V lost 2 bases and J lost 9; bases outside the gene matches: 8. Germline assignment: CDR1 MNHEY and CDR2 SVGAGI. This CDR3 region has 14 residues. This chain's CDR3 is CASSYDQGARKAFF. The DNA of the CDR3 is TGTGCCAGCAGTTACGATCAGGGGGCGCGGAAAGCTTTCTTT.

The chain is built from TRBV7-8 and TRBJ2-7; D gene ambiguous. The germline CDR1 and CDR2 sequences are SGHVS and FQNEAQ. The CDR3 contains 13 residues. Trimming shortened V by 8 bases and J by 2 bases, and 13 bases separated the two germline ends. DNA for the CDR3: TGTGCCAGCGGGCCTCGGAGAACCTACGAGCAGTACTTC. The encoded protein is CASGPRRTYEQYF. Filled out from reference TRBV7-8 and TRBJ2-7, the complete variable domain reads GAGVSQSPRYKVAKRGQDVALRCDPISGHVSLFWYQQALGQGPEFLTYFQNEAQLDKSGLPSDRFFAERPEGSVSTLKIQRTQQEDSAVYLCASGPRRTYEQYFGPGTRLTVT.

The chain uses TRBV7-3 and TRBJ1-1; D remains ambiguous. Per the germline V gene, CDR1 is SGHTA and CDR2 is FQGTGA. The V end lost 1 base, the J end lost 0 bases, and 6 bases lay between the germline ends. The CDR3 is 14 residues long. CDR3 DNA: TGTGCCAGCAGCTTAATATCGGTGAACACTGAAGCTTTCTTT. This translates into CASSLISVNTEAFF.

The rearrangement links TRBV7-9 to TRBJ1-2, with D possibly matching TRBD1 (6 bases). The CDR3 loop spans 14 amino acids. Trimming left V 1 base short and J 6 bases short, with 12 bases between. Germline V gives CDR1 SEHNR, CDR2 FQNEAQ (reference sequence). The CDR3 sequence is CASSLVTGAHGYTF. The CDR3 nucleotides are TGTGCCAGCAGCTTAGTGACGGGGGCTCATGGCTACACCTTC. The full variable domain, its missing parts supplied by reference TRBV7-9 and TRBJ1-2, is DTGVSQNPRHKITKRGQNVTFRCDPISEHNRLYWYRQTLGQGPEFLTYFQNEAQLEKSRLLSDRFSAERPKGSFSTLEIQRTEQGDSAMYLCASSLVTGAHGYTFGSGTRLTVV.

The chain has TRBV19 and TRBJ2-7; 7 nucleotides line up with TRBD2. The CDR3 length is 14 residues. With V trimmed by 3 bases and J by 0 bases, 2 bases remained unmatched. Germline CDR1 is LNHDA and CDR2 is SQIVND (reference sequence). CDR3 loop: CASSMGDYSYEQYF. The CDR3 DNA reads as TGTGCCAGTAGTATGGGGGACTACTCCTACGAGCAGTACTTC.

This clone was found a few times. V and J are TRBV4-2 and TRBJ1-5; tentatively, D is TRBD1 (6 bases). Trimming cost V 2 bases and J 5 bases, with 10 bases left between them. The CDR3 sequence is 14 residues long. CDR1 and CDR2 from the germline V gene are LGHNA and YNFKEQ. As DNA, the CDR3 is TGTGCCAGCAGCCAATTGAACAGGGATCAGCCCCAGCATTTT. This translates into CASSQLNRDQPQHF.

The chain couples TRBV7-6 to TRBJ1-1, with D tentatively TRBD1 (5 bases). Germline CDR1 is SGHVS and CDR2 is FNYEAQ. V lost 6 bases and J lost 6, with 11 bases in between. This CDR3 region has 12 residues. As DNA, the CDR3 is TGTGCCAGCAGGCCACAGGATCCTGAAGCTTTCTTT. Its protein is CASRPQDPEAFF.

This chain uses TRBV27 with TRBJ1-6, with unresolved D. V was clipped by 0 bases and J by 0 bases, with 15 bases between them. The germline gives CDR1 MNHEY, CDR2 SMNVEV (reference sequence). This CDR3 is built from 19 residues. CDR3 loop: CASSLSRPRQSSYNSPLHF. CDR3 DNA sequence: TGTGCCAGCAGTTTATCGAGGCCTCGCCAAAGCTCCTATAATTCACCCCTCCACTTT.

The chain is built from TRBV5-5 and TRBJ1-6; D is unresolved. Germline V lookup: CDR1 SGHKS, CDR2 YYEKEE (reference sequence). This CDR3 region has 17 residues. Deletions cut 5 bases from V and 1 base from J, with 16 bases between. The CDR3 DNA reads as TGTGCCAGCAGGTGGGATTCGCGGGATTCCTATAATTCACCCCTCCACTTT. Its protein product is CASRWDSRDSYNSPLHF.

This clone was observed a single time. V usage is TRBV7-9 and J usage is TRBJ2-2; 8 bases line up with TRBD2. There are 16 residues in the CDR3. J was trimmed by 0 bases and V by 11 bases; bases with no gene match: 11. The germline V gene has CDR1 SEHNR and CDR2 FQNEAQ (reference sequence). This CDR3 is CAGGASGHANTGELFF. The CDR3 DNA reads TGTGCCGGCGGGGCTAGCGGGCACGCGAACACCGGGGAGCTGTTTTTT.

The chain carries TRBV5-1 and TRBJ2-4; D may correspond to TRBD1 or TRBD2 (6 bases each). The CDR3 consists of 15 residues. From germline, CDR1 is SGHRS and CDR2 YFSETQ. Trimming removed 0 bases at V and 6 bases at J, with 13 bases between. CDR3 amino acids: CASSLDGGRPNIQYF. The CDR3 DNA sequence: TGCGCCAGCAGCTTGGATGGGGGGCGCCCAAACATTCAGTACTTC.

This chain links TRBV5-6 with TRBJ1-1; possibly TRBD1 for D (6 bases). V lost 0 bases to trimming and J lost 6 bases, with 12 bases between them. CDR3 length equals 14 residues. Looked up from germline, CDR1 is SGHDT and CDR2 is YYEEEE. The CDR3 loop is CASSLATGFSEAFF. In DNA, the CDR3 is TGTGCCAGCAGCTTGGCCACAGGGTTTTCTGAAGCTTTCTTT.

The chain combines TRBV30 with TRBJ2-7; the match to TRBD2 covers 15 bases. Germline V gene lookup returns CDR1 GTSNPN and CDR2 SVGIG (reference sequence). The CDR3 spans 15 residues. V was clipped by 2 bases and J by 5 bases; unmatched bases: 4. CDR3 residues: CAWSRGLAGGNEQYF. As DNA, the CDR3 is TGTGCCTGGAGTCGGGGACTAGCGGGAGGTAACGAGCAGTACTTC.

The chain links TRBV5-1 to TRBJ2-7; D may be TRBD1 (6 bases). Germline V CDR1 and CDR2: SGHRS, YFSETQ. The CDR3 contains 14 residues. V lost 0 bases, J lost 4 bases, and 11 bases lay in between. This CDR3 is CASSLDGRGYEQYF. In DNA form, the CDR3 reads TGCGCCAGCAGCTTGGATGGCAGGGGTTACGAGCAGTACTTC.

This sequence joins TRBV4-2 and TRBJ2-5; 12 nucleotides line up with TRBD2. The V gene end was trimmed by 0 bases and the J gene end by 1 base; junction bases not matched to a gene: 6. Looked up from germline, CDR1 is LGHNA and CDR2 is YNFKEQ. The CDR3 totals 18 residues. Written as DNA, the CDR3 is TGTGCCAGCAGCCAAGACTCCGGACTAGCGGGGAGCCAAGAGACCCAGTACTTC. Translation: CASSQDSGLAGSQETQYF.

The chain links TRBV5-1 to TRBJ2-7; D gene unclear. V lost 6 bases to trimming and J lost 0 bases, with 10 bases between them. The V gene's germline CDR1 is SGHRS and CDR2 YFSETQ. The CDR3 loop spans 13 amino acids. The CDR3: CASNHPSSYEQYF. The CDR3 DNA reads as TGCGCCAGCAACCACCCTAGCTCCTACGAGCAGTACTTC.

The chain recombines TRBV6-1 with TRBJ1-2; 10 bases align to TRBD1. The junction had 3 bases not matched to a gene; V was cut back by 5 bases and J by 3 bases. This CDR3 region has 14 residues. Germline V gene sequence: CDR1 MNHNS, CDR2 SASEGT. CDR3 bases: TGTGCCAGCAGTCTGACAGGGGGCCACTATGGCTACACCTTC. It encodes CASSLTGGHYGYTF.

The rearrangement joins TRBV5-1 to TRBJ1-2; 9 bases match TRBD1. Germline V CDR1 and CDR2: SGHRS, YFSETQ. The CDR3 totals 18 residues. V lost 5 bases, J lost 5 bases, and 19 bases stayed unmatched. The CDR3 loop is CASRGHRAGQGPLYGYTF. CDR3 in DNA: TGCGCCAGCAGAGGGCACCGGGCGGGACAGGGACCCCTTTATGGCTACACCTTC.

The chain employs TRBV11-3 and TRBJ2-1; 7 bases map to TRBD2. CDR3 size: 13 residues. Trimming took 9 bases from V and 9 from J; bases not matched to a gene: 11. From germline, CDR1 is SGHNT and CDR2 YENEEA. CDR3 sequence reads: CASSPGPGGEQFF. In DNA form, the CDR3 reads TGTGCCAGTTCGCCGGGGCCGGGGGGTGAGCAGTTCTTC.

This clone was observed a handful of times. The CDR3, as DNA: TGTGCCAGCTCACCAAATGAGGGAAACACCATATATTTT. It encodes CASSPNEGNTIYF. V usage is TRBV18 and J usage is TRBJ1-3; D unclear. Germline V lookup: CDR1 KGHSH, CDR2 LQKENI. The CDR3 is 13 residues long. V shed 2 bases and J shed 4 bases, with 6 bases lying between them.

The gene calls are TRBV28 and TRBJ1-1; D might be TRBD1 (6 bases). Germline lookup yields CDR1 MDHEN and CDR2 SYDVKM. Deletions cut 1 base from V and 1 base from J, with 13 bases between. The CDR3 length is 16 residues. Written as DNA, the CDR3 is TGTGCCAGCAGTTTATCGGTGGACAGATGGAACACTGAAGCTTTCTTT. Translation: CASSLSVDRWNTEAFF.

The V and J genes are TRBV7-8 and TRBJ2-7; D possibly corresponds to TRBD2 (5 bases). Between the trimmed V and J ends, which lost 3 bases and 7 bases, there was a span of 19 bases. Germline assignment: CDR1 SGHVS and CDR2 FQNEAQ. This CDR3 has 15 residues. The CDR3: CASSLYRSPTGEQYF. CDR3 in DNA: TGTGCCAGCAGCTTGTACAGATCCCCAACGGGGGAGCAGTACTTC.

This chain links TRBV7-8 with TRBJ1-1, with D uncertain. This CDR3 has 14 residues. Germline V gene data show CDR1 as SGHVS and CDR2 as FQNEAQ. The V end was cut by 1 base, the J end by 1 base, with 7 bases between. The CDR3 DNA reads TGTGCCAGCAGCTTAGAGCGGGAGAACACTGAAGCTTTCTTT. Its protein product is CASSLERENTEAFF.